This T cell receptor beta chain was captured in a study of blood T cell repertoires in COVID-19 (dated by TCRdb to about 2020). About the investigation overall: Samples covering the acute and convalescent phases of COVID-19 were provided by collaborators in the United States, Italy and Spain. HLA class I and class II types, where available, came from metadata supplied by the sample provider rather than from assay-based typing. Deeply sampled blood TCRbeta repertoires from subjects exposed to, actively infected with, or recovered from COVID-19 were included in the dataset. The prospective study material was composed of cDNA or gDNA derived from T cells, B-cell-depleted T cells, or PBMCs. Samples were obtained from the ongoing ImmuneRACE study (first 160 participants) and from about 1,300 subjects provided by 6 global collaborators. Sample metadata almost always included a de-identified subject ID, COVID-19 status, age in years and sex. The repertoires were released in a freely available public database meant as a resource for research on the immune response to SARS-CoV-2.

Whole blood was collected in K2EDTA tubes by collaborating institutions according to the institutions' own protocols. For TCRbeta analysis, collaborators shipped samples as frozen whole blood, isolated PBMCs, or DNA extracted from either of those sample types. Broad study findings and their caveats: How much clinical and demographic metadata was included differed by source and by participant, and the metadata was provided uncurated.

The immunoSEQ Assay, a bias-controlled multiplex PCR, was used to amplify TCRbeta CDR3 regions from genomic DNA. The paper's processing steps were these. Nucleated cell counts per sample were estimated from amplification of reference gene primers within the assay. To quantify the absolute abundance of each unique TCRbeta CDR3 rearrangement, sequence reads were collapsed and filtered. Productive Simpson clonality was computed per sample as the square root of Simpson's diversity index over productive rearrangements. Held by TCRdb, this immuneACCESS table contains in-frame sequences only and omits some clones. Under half of the omission traces to an unresolved V gene where checked; the cause of the rest is unknown. V and J calls and clone size are copied from that table; D and trimming were computed from the DNA. Across this sample there are 90,000 or so clones, with roughly 77% seen only once. The ten biggest clones cover approximately 25% of the sample.

The CDR3, cysteine through phenylalanine, is 15 amino acids long. The retained sequence is limited to the CDR3, 45 bases, with the frame set at the first base. Worth noting for this clone: Its antigen remains unidentified. The record has no base qualities; no much larger clone is one base away.

This TCR was sampled from a human donor in a cohort sampled during active COVID-19. Sequencing was performed on peripheral blood. In this chain, TRBV21-1 is recombined with TRBJ2-7; whether TRBD2, the table's D call, matches the DNA was not checked. TRBV21-1 is designated a pseudogene. The DNA sequence is TGTGCCAGCAGCAAAGGGTCTAGCGGGAAGTACGAGCAGTACTTC. Protein translation: CASSKGSSGKYEQYF.